These 21 T cell receptor beta chains came from one sample sequenced in a study of tumor and adjacent non-tumor tissue in lung cancer. Three rounds of nested PCR, following a modified ARM-PCR protocol, produced the TCRbeta library. TCRdb fed the multiplex PCR reads into MiXCR, producing one record per CDR3 protein. The sample shows 60,000 to 80,000 distinct CDR3 sequences, approximately 71% of them seen only once. This sample's RNA came from whole unsorted tissue. Distant lung tissue was collected more than 3 cm away from the tumor edge. The sample consisted of distant non-tumor lung tissue. These receptors all stem from a woman aged 50 to 60 with non-small cell lung cancer.

This clonotype appeared a single time. The missing conserved phenylalanine or tryptophan at the end of this CDR3 makes a read error likely. V gene TRBV20-1 combines with J gene TRBJ1-5, with 10 bases aligning to TRBD1. V dropped 8 bases and J dropped 5; count of bases not matched to a gene: 12. The CDR3 covers 15 residues. Germline CDR1 DFQATT, CDR2 SNEGSKA (reference sequence). Here the CDR3 DNA reads TGCAGTACCCTCCCGGGACAGGGGCCGGATCAGCCCCAGCATTTA. It yields the protein CSTLPGQGPDQPQHL.

With regard to this clonotype: A read error may account for a junction end that differs from germline. The chain links TRBV6-2 or TRBV6-3 to TRBJ1-1; D possibly corresponds to TRBD1 (6 bases). CDR3 length: 15 amino acids. Germline V gives CDR1 MNHEY, CDR2 SVGEGT. As DNA, the CDR3 is TGTGCCAGTGGTGGTGACAGGCGCGGGTACACTGAAGCTATCTTT. Protein sequence: CASGGDRRGYTEAIF.

Remarks on this clonotype: One end of the junction varies from germline; a read error may be responsible. The genes are TRBV20-1 and TRBJ1-2; D is unclear. Germline CDR1 and CDR2: DFQATT and SNEGSKA (reference sequence). The CDR3 has 14 residues. The CDR3 nucleotides are TGCAGTGCTGGAGATAGAGCAGCGGACTATGGCTACACCTTC. Protein: CSAGDRAADYGYTF.

The chain recombines TRBV28 with TRBJ1-5; possibly TRBD1 for D (6 bases). V dropped 3 bases and J dropped 5 bases, with 11 bases sitting between them. Per the germline V gene, CDR1 is MDHEN and CDR2 is SYDVKM. The CDR3 is made up of 14 amino acids. CDR3: CASSLRQDYQPQHF. DNA for the CDR3: TGTGCCAGCAGTTTGCGACAGGACTATCAGCCCCAGCATTTT.

This clonotype is a singleton in its sample. The chain recombines TRBV6-2 or TRBV6-3 with TRBJ2-7, with 8 bases identical to TRBD2. J gave up 3 bases and V 6 bases, and 16 bases lay outside the gene matches. CDR3 length: 17 residues. Germline loops: CDR1 MNHEY, CDR2 SVGEGT. The CDR3, as DNA: TGTGCCAGCAGCTACGCCGCCAGCGGGAGTTGGGGCTACGAGCAGTACTTC. Encoded protein: CASSYAASGSWGYEQYF.

This sequence joins TRBV24-1 and TRBJ2-1, with D possibly being TRBD2 (6 bases). Germline-derived CDR1 and CDR2 are KGHDR and SFDVKD. This CDR3 spans 17 amino acids. Trimming cost V 4 bases and J 0 bases, with 15 bases left between them. CDR3 sequence reads: CATSDPRNGSSYNEQFF. The CDR3 region has the DNA TGTGCCACCAGTGACCCTCGGAACGGGAGCTCCTACAATGAGCAGTTCTTC.

Concerning this clonotype: Since a much larger clone is just one base distant, this may be a read error. The gene calls are TRBV5-1 and TRBJ1-1; 7 bases fit TRBD1. CDR1 and CDR2 from the germline V gene are SGHRS and YFSETQ. The CDR3 is 14 amino acids. Losses at the gene ends were 9 bases for V and 3 bases for J; bases not matched to a gene: 11. Here the CDR3 DNA reads TGCGCCATCAGTCGAAGCCAGGGGGACACTGAAGCTTTCTTT. Encoded protein: CAISRSQGDTEAFF. The full variable domain, rest sourced from reference TRBV5-1 and TRBJ1-1, is KAGVTQTPRYLIKTRGQQVTLSCSPISGHRSVSWYQQTPGQGLQFLFEYFSETQRNKGNFPGRFSGRQFSNSRSEMNVSTLELGDSALYLCAISRSQGDTEAFFGQGTRLTVV.

The chain recombines TRBV11-3 with TRBJ2-1; D is uncertain. CDR1 and CDR2 (germline): SGHNT, YENEEA. V was clipped by 1 base and J by 0 bases, with 10 bases between them. The CDR3 has 16 amino acids. DNA of the CDR3: TGTGCCAGCAGCTTAGTGGGAATCCTCTCCTACAATGAGCAGTTCTTC. This gives the protein CASSLVGILSYNEQFF.

The CDR3 region has the DNA TGTGCCAGCATTGATGACAGGGGCGGGTACACGGGAGCTTTCTTT. Protein product: CASIDDRGGYTGAFF. The chain links TRBV6-2 or TRBV6-3 to TRBJ1-1, with TRBD1 identical over 8 bases. V shed 7 bases, J shed 10 bases, and the junction held 17 bases outside the gene matches. This CDR3 region has 15 residues. Germline V gene data show CDR1 as MNHEY and CDR2 as SVGEGT.

At least ten counts were recorded for this clonotype. V usage is TRBV11-2 and J usage is TRBJ2-7; unclear D gene. Germline V CDR1 and CDR2: SGHAT, FQNNGV. V lost 0 bases, J lost 8 bases, and 14 bases lay in between. CDR3 length equals 14 residues. CDR3 amino acids: CASSLDRTDYQQYF. CDR3 bases: TGTGCCAGCAGCTTAGACAGGACGGATTACCAGCAGTACTTC.

The rearrangement uses TRBV6-1 and TRBJ2-1; the D gene is possibly TRBD2 (6 bases). With 5 bases removed from V and 15 bases from J, the gap between germline ends came to 17 bases. This CDR3 has 12 residues. Germline V lookup: CDR1 MNHNS, CDR2 SASEGT. The DNA of the CDR3 is TGTGCCAGCAGTAAGGGGACTGGGAGACTGTTCTTC. Protein: CASSKGTGRLFF.

For this clonotype: This may stem from a read error, because a much larger clone lies one nucleotide away. The rearrangement links TRBV28 to TRBJ2-5; 7 bases are a match to TRBD1. J lost 5 bases, V lost 3 bases, and 6 bases had no gene match. Germline V lookup: CDR1 MDHEN, CDR2 SYDVKM. This CDR3 spans 14 amino acids. The CDR3 DNA follows: TGTGCCAGCAGTTTGACAGGGTCATCGGAGACCCAGTACTTC. Translation gives CASSLTGSSETQYF.

The chain recombines TRBV11-3 with TRBJ2-5; D possibly uses TRBD1 or TRBD2 (5 bases each). Trimming shortened V by 2 bases and J by 7 bases, and 17 bases separated the two germline ends. Germline CDR1 reads SGHNT; CDR2 reads YENEEA. The CDR3 spans 15 residues. The CDR3 nucleotides read TGTGCCAGCAGCTTAACCGGGACGAGTCAGGTGACCCAGTACTTC. The encoded protein is CASSLTGTSQVTQYF.

About this clonotype: A much larger clone differs from this one at a single base, so this may be a read error. The chain carries TRBV28 and TRBJ1-1, with D uncertain. The CDR3 is 15 amino acids. Between the trimmed V and J ends, which lost 4 bases and 2 bases, there was a span of 14 bases. Germline CDR1 is MDHEN and CDR2 is SYDVKM. CDR3 DNA: TGTGCCAGCAGTTGGGCAGGTGCCAGTAACACTGAAGCTTTCTTT. Its translation is CASSWAGASNTEAFF.

This clonotype occurred once. The junction shows a germline mismatch at one end, possibly a read error. The V and J genes are TRBV11-2 and TRBJ2-7; 7 bases line up with TRBD1. Germline assignment: CDR1 SGHAT and CDR2 FQNNGV. The CDR3 runs 14 residues. The CDR3 here is CDSRLGQFSSEQHF. The CDR3 DNA reads TGTGACAGCCGCTTGGGACAGTTCTCGTCCGAGCAGCACTTC.

Details on this clonotype: Just one base apart from a much larger clone, this may be a read error. The J gene is TRBJ2-1, the V gene TRBV20-1; D remains ambiguous. CDR3 length equals 16 residues. CDR1 DFQATT and CDR2 SNEGSKA come from the germline V gene (reference sequence). This CDR3 is CSARVVKSANNNELFF. The CDR3 DNA follows: TGCAGTGCTAGAGTTGTTAAATCCGCGAACAACAATGAGCTGTTCTTC.

The CDR3 protein is CASSLVDGSSEQFF. CDR3 sequence (DNA): TGTGCCAGCAGTTTAGTCGATGGTAGCTCGGAGCAGTTCTTC. The rearrangement joins TRBV28 to TRBJ2-1; D gene unclear. The V end lost 2 bases, the J end lost 10 bases, and 15 bases lay between the germline ends. The CDR3 spans 14 residues. Germline V gene sequence: CDR1 MDHEN, CDR2 SYDVKM. Combining the CDR3 with reference TRBV28 and TRBJ2-1 gives the whole variable domain DVKVTQSSRYLVKRTGEKVFLECVQDMDHENMFWYRQDPGLGLRLIYFSYDVKMKEKGDIPEGYSVSREKKERFSLILESASTNQTSMYLCASSLVDGSSEQFFGPGTRLTVL.

The V and J genes are TRBV11-2 and TRBJ1-1; D gene unclear. V was trimmed by 8 bases and J by 7 bases, leaving 20 bases between them. CDR3 length: 14 residues. Germline CDR1 is SGHAT and CDR2 is FQNNGV. The CDR3 DNA sequence: TGTGCCAGCGGTCTGGACGTGGGGTACATTGAAGCTTTCTTT. This codes for CASGLDVGYIEAFF.

A note on this clonotype: This CDR3 is missing its conserved last phenylalanine or tryptophan, likely due to a read error. The V call is TRBV4-1, the J call TRBJ1-1; possible D gene TRBD1, 6 bases. From germline, CDR1 is MGHRA and CDR2 YSYEKL. The CDR3 is 16 residues long. The CDR3 DNA follows: TGTGCCAGCAACCAAGATCGTTACAGGGCGAACACTGAAGCTTTCCTT. As protein: CASNQDRYRANTEAFL.

Note on this clonotype: A much larger clone lies one base from this, so it may be a read error. The V call is TRBV6-1, the J call TRBJ1-2; tentative D call: TRBD1 (6 bases). Germline-derived CDR1 and CDR2 are MNHNS and SASEGT. The CDR3 covers 13 residues. The CDR3 is CASSRDINYGFTF. DNA for the CDR3: TGTGCCAGCAGTCGGGACATTAACTATGGCTTCACCTTC.

Comments on this clonotype: The CDR3 carries no conserved terminal phenylalanine or tryptophan, so it likely arises from a read error. The chain carries TRBV12-3 or TRBV12-4 and TRBJ1-2, with D perhaps TRBD1 (5 bases). There are 11 residues in the CDR3. V lost 5 bases to trimming and J lost 7 bases, with 8 bases between them. CDR3 sequence reads: CASSTGSGYTS. The DNA of the CDR3 is TGTGCCAGCAGTACAGGCTCTGGCTACACCTCC.